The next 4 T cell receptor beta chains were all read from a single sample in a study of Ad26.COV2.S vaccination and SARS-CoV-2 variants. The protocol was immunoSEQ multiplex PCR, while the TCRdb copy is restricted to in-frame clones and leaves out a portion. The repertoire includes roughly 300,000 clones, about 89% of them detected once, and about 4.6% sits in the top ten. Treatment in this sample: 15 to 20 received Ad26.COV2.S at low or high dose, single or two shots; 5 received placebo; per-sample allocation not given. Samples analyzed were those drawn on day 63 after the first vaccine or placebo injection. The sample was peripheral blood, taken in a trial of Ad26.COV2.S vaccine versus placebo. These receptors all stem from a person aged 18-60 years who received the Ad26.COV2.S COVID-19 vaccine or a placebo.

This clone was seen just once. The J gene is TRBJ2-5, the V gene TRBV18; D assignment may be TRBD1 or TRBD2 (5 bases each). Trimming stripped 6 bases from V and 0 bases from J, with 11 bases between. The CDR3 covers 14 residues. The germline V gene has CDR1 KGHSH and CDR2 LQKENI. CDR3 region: CASSRDAYQETQYF. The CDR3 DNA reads TGTGCCAGCTCTCGGGACGCGTACCAAGAGACCCAGTACTTC.

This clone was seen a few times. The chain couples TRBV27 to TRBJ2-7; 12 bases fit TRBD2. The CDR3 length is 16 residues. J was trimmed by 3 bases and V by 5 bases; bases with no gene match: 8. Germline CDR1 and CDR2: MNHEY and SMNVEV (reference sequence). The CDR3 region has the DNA TGTGCCAGCAGTCCGACCCTAGCGGGAGGGCTCTACGAGCAGTACTTC. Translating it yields CASSPTLAGGLYEQYF.

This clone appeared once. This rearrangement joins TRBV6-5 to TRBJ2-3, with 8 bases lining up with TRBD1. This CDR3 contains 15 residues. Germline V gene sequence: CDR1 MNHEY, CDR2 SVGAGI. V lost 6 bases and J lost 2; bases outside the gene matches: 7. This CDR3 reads CASRPTGGSTDTQYF. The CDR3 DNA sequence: TGTGCCAGCAGACCCACAGGGGGGTCCACAGATACGCAGTATTTT.

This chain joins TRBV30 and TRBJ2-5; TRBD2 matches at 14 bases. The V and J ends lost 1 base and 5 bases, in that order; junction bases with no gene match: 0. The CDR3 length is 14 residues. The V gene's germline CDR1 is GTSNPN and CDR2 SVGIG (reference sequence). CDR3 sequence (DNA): TGTGCCTGGAGTGGACTAGCGGGAGGGGAGACCCAGTACTTC. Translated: CAWSGLAGGETQYF. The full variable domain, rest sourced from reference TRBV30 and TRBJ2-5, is SQTIHQWPATLVQPVGSPLSLECTVEGTSNPNLYWYRQAAGRGLQLLFYSVGIGQISSEVPQNLSASRPQDRQFILSSKKLLLSDSGFYLCAWSGLAGGETQYFGPGTRLLVL.